Reported below is one TCR beta chain. This record belongs to a study of graft-versus-host responses after intestinal transplantation. At the level of the study: Recipients had multivisceral, liver-intestinal, or isolated intestinal transplants.

Using immunoSEQ multiplex PCR, the repertoire was profiled, and TCRdb retains in-frame clones only, with some absent. The sample yields some 25,000 clones, over 90% seen once. The sample was PBMCs, taken 18 days after transplant. This clonotype was sampled from a human patient who received an intestinal transplant, so some T cells may come from the graft donor.

CDR3 DNA sequence: TGTGCCAGCAGCTCGGGACTAGCGGGGGGGGACACCGGGGAGCTGTTTTTT. This codes for CASSSGLAGGDTGELFF. This rearrangement joins TRBV7-8 to TRBJ2-2; 16 bases fit TRBD2. Per germline, CDR1 SGHVS and CDR2 FQNEAQ. V lost 4 bases, J lost 3 bases, and 2 bases stayed unmatched. The CDR3 is made up of 17 amino acids.